This T cell receptor (beta chain) was sequenced during a study of multiple sclerosis patients with progressive multifocal leukoencephalopathy. Noted time point: time of PML onset. PML was confirmed by JC virus DNA in cerebrospinal fluid. T3 refers to blood collected at the onset of PML. As regards this clone: Its antigen is currently unknown. Relative to the germline gene, one junction end is altered; a read error may explain this.

The assay was run at survey level. Assay used: immunoSEQ multiplex PCR; TCRdb lists only in-frame clones, some missing. The sample lists roughly 30,000 clones; approximately 90% were seen once. The study, taken as a whole, reports: It is unclear whether the findings reflect JC virus infection or general immunocompromise.

Germline CDR1 and CDR2: SEHNR and FQNEAQ (reference sequence). The CDR3 is 15 amino acids. This clonotype was obtained from a woman between 40 and 55 years old with progressive multifocal leukoencephalopathy. Specimen: PBMCs, collected from a patient treated with natalizumab. The V call is TRBV7-9, the J call TRBJ2-2; 10 nucleotides agree with TRBD2. CDR3 in amino acids: CASSLLAGATGEPFF. CDR3 nucleotide sequence: TGTGCCAGCAGCTTACTAGCGGGAGCCACCGGGGAGCCGTTTTTT.